This T cell receptor beta chain emerged from a study of Ad26.COV2.S vaccination and SARS-CoV-2 variants. Assay: immunoSEQ multiplex PCR; the TCRdb copy retains only in-frame clones and omits some. The profile shows about 350,000 clones, roughly 90% of them singletons. Germline V gene sequence: CDR1 LGHNA, CDR2 YSLEER. V was shortened by 1 base and J by 4 bases, with 11 bases between the two germline ends. The CDR3 sequence is 15 residues long. Treatment specified: 19 received Ad26.COV2.S at low or high dose, single or two shots; 5 received placebo; per-sample allocation not given. Sampling occurred on day 63 after the first vaccine or placebo injection.

The sequences come from peripheral blood, collected in a trial of Ad26.COV2.S vaccine versus placebo. The TCR originated in a person aged 18-65 years who received the Ad26.COV2.S COVID-19 vaccine or a placebo. The rearrangement joins TRBV4-3 to TRBJ1-5; D is possibly TRBD1 (6 bases). CDR3 in DNA: TGCGCCAGCAGCCAAGGGGGGGCCCCGAATCAGCCCCAGCATTTT. Amino acid sequence: CASSQGGAPNQPQHF.